This entry lists 26 T cell receptor beta chains sequenced from one sample in a study of blood T cell repertoires in COVID-19. The protocol was immunoSEQ multiplex PCR, while the TCRdb copy is restricted to in-frame clones and leaves out a portion. In the table there are approximately 280,000 clones, approximately 88% of which are singletons. The sequencing sample was made of peripheral blood. Receptor source: a human donor with COVID-19, enrolled during active disease. The donor label of this sample is uncertain.

In this sample, this clone turned up once. The chain links TRBV6-5 to TRBJ2-7; TRBD1 is a possible D gene (6 bases). Per the germline V gene, CDR1 is MNHEY and CDR2 is SVGAGI. This CDR3 region has 15 residues. V was clipped by 1 base and J by 7 bases, with 17 bases between them. This chain's CDR3 is CASSYFRQGQREQYF. DNA for the CDR3: TGTGCCAGCAGTTACTTCCGCCAGGGGCAAAGAGAGCAGTACTTC.

The V call is TRBV14, the J call TRBJ2-1, with D maybe TRBD1 (6 bases). This CDR3 comprises 14 residues. V lost 3 bases and J 4 bases, leaving 10 bases between the germline ends. Germline CDR1 SGHDN, CDR2 FVKESK. The CDR3 sequence is CASSHLGGYNEQFF. CDR3 coding DNA: TGTGCCAGCAGCCATTTAGGGGGTTACAATGAGCAGTTCTTC.

As for this clone: This specimen includes other DNA sequences encoding the same CDR3. The V call is TRBV19, the J call TRBJ2-2; possibly TRBD1 for D (7 bases). The CDR3 runs 14 residues. V lost 5 bases to trimming and J lost 5 bases, with 12 bases between them. Germline CDR1 reads LNHDA; CDR2 reads SQIVND (reference sequence). CDR3 coding DNA: TGTGCCAGTAGTGAGGGGGCGGGGACCGGGGAGCTGTTTTTT. Amino acids: CASSEGAGTGELFF.

This clone appeared once. This chain joins TRBV7-9 and TRBJ2-2; possibly TRBD1 for D (6 bases). Germline V gives CDR1 SEHNR, CDR2 FQNEAQ (reference sequence). The CDR3 is made up of 13 amino acids. Trimming removed 6 bases at V and 4 bases at J, with 9 bases between. The CDR3 here is CASRGASTGELFF. The CDR3 coding sequence is TGTGCCAGCAGGGGGGCCTCCACCGGGGAGCTGTTTTTT.

This sequence joins TRBV9 and TRBJ2-2, with TRBD2 matching over 9 bases. Germline V gene lookup returns CDR1 SGDLS and CDR2 YYNGEE. J lost 3 bases, V lost 6 bases, and 6 bases had no gene match. This CDR3 contains 15 residues. The CDR3: CASTPIAGDTGELFF. CDR3 DNA sequence: TGTGCCAGCACCCCCATAGCGGGAGACACCGGGGAGCTGTTTTTT. Supplemented by reference TRBV9 and TRBJ2-2, the full variable domain reads DSGVTQTPKHLITATGQRVTLRCSPRSGDLSVYWYQQSLDQGLQFLIQYYNGEERAKGNILERFSAQQFPDLHSELNLSSLELGDSALYFCASTPIAGDTGELFFGEGSRLTVL.

The V and J genes are TRBV30 and TRBJ2-7; tentative D call: TRBD2 (5 bases). The V gene's germline CDR1 is GTSNPN and CDR2 SVGIG (reference sequence). Trimming left V 2 bases short and J 7 bases short, with 21 bases between. This CDR3 region has 15 residues. In nucleotides, the CDR3 is TGTGCCTGGAGTCCCCGGGATCCCCCTCGGGGTGAGCAGTACTTC. Its protein product is CAWSPRDPPRGEQYF. Full variable domain (missing parts from reference TRBV30 and TRBJ2-7): SQTIHQWPATLVQPVGSPLSLECTVEGTSNPNLYWYRQAAGRGLQLLFYSVGIGQISSEVPQNLSASRPQDRQFILSSKKLLLSDSGFYLCAWSPRDPPRGEQYFGPGTRLTVT.

This clone has a single count. J is TRBJ2-1 and V is TRBV29-1; TRBD2 agrees at 13 bases. J was trimmed by 8 bases and V by 4 bases; bases with no gene match: 8. CDR3 length: 15 amino acids. In germline, CDR1 is SQVTM, CDR2 ANQGSEA. CDR3 protein: CSVVERTSGSYEQFF. CDR3 DNA sequence: TGCAGCGTTGTCGAACGGACTAGCGGGAGTTATGAGCAGTTCTTC.

This clone was observed a few times. The rearrangement uses TRBV30 and TRBJ2-1; perhaps TRBD2 as D (6 bases). This CDR3 spans 17 amino acids. Trimming took 3 bases from V and 1 from J, leaving 19 bases between them. CDR1 is GTSNPN, CDR2 SVGIG, per germline (reference sequence). Here the CDR3 DNA reads TGTGCCTGGAGAGGGCGGGACGGGGTTGGATCCTACAATGAGCAGTTCTTC. The encoded protein is CAWRGRDGVGSYNEQFF.

The chain recombines TRBV10-2 with TRBJ1-4; no firm D call. Per the germline V gene, CDR1 is WSHSY and CDR2 is SAAADI. This CDR3 has 12 residues. The V end lost 7 bases, the J end lost 4 bases, and 7 bases lay between the germline ends. The DNA of the CDR3 is TGCGCCAGCATGAGCCTTAATGAAAAACTGTTTTTT. Amino acid sequence: CASMSLNEKLFF.

This clone occurred many times. The rearrangement joins TRBV18 to TRBJ1-1; D possibly corresponds to TRBD1 (5 bases). The CDR3 loop spans 15 amino acids. The germline gives CDR1 KGHSH, CDR2 LQKENI. Trimming took off 0 bases at V and 3 bases at J, with 11 bases between the two ends. CDR3 residues: CASSPPYGGYTEAFF. The CDR3 coding sequence is TGTGCCAGCTCACCACCGTACGGGGGGTACACTGAAGCTTTCTTT.

DNA for the CDR3: TGTGCCAGCACCAGGGCCCTCAACACTGAAGCTTTCTTT. It encodes CASTRALNTEAFF. The chain carries TRBV6-5 and TRBJ1-1; D might be TRBD1 (5 bases). Germline V gene data show CDR1 as MNHEY and CDR2 as SVGAGI. V lost 7 bases, J lost 2 bases, and 11 bases lay in between. There are 13 residues in the CDR3.

The chain uses TRBV3-1 (or the pseudogene TRBV3-2) and TRBJ1-1, with D tentatively TRBD1 (5 bases). There are 16 residues in the CDR3. Trimming left V 0 bases short and J 1 base short, with 12 bases between. Looked up from germline, CDR1 is LGHDT and CDR2 is YNNKEL (reference sequence). CDR3 nucleotides: TGTGCCAGCAGCCAAGATACGGCCAGGGAGAACACTGAAGCTTTCTTT. Residues: CASSQDTARENTEAFF.

Comments on this clone: The identical CDR3 is also encoded by other nucleotide sequences in the sample. The chain carries TRBV27 and TRBJ1-1; TRBD1 is a possible D gene (5 bases). The CDR3 length is 13 residues. The germline V and J ends were trimmed by 3 bases and 1 base, with 6 bases remaining between them. CDR1 is MNHEY and CDR2 is SMNVEV in the germline V gene (reference sequence). CDR3 sequence (DNA): TGTGCCAGCAGTTTTAGGGGGAACACTGAAGCTTTCTTT. Translated: CASSFRGNTEAFF.

The DNA of the CDR3 is TGTGCCAGCAGCCCCAGCGGTGGAGATACGCAGTATTTT. Protein: CASSPSGGDTQYF. This sequence joins TRBV11-2 and TRBJ2-3; D may be TRBD2 (5 bases). This CDR3 has 13 residues. The germline V gene has CDR1 SGHAT and CDR2 FQNNGV. Trimming pared 5 bases from V and 5 bases from J, leaving 11 bases between.

Many counts were recorded for this clone. The V gene is TRBV11-3, the J gene TRBJ2-1, with a tentative D call TRBD2 (6 bases). CDR1 is SGHNT and CDR2 is YENEEA in the germline V gene. V was clipped by 5 bases and J by 6 bases, with 11 bases between them. CDR3 length equals 13 residues. The CDR3 reads CASSLPTSNEQFF. The DNA of the CDR3 is TGTGCCAGCAGCCTTCCGACTAGCAATGAGCAGTTCTTC.

V is TRBV7-3 and J is TRBJ2-1; D perhaps matches TRBD2 (5 bases). Germline values: CDR1 SGHTA, CDR2 FQGTGA. The V and J ends lost 2 bases and 0 bases respectively, with 5 bases between them. This CDR3 spans 14 amino acids. CDR3 protein: CASSLAGSYNEQFF. The CDR3 DNA is TGTGCCAGCAGCTTAGCGGGCTCCTACAATGAGCAGTTCTTC.

V usage is TRBV5-1 and J usage is TRBJ2-5; 8 bases are shared with TRBD2. The junction had 8 bases not matched to a gene; V was cut back by 2 bases and J by 2 bases. CDR3 length: 16 residues. Germline CDR1 is SGHRS and CDR2 is YFSETQ. The CDR3 loop is CASSFQGLGLQETQYF. For the CDR3, the DNA is TGCGCCAGCAGCTTTCAGGGACTAGGACTTCAAGAGACCCAGTACTTC.

This sequence joins TRBV18 and TRBJ1-4, with a possible D match to TRBD1 (5 bases). The CDR3 runs 18 residues. The ends were cut back, 0 bases at V and 8 bases at J, with 22 bases in the middle. Germline CDR1 is KGHSH and CDR2 is LQKENI. The CDR3 sequence: CASSPPETASPETEKLFF. The CDR3 region has the DNA TGTGCCAGCTCACCACCTGAGACAGCGTCCCCCGAAACCGAAAAACTGTTTTTT.

Note on this clone: The junction differs from germline at one of its ends, possibly a read error. The chain employs TRBV7-7 and TRBJ2-2, with D tentatively TRBD2 (6 bases). The CDR3 has 18 amino acids. The germline CDR1 and CDR2 sequences are SSHAT and FNYEAQ (reference sequence). The CDR3 reads CASSLGPTAEGGTGELFF. CDR3 bases: TGTGCTAGCAGCTTGGGCCCAACAGCGGAGGGAGGAACCGGGGAGCTGTTTTTT.

V is TRBV20-1 and J is TRBJ2-7; 7 bases match TRBD1. CDR3 length: 14 amino acids. The ends lost 3 bases at V and 3 bases at J; junction bases unmatched: 8. Germline assignment: CDR1 DFQATT and CDR2 SNEGSKA (reference sequence). The CDR3 coding sequence is TGCAGTGCTAGTTCGCCAGGGGGAGTCTACGAGCAGTACTTC. Protein product: CSASSPGGVYEQYF.

Only one count was recorded for this clone. This chain connects TRBV5-1 to TRBJ2-1; 12 nucleotides agree with TRBD2. The CDR3 totals 16 residues. With 0 bases clipped from V and 9 bases from J, the junction kept 7 bases outside the gene matches. Germline CDR1 reads SGHRS; CDR2 reads YFSETQ. The CDR3 DNA reads as TGCGCCAGCAGCTTGGTATCTAGCGGGAGGGCAGGTGAGCAGTTCTTC. This sequence encodes CASSLVSSGRAGEQFF.

This clone was observed a handful of times. J is TRBJ1-6 and V is TRBV2; 9 bases map to TRBD1. The CDR3 is 14 amino acids. Trimming took 7 bases from V and 9 from J; bases not matched to a gene: 7. Germline V lookup: CDR1 SNHLY, CDR2 FYNNEI. CDR3 sequence (DNA): TGTGCCAGCACTAACAGGGGGCAAATTTCACCCCTCCACTTT. Its protein is CASTNRGQISPLHF.

V is TRBV7-3 and J is TRBJ1-1; a possible D gene is TRBD1 (5 bases). Trimming took 2 bases from V and 5 from J, leaving 15 bases between them. The germline V gene encodes CDR1 SGHTA and CDR2 FQGTGA. The CDR3 is 15 residues long. CDR3 DNA sequence: TGTGCCAGCAGCTTACTACCGGGACTAGGGACTGAAGCTTTCTTT. It translates to CASSLLPGLGTEAFF.

The genes are TRBV6-5 and TRBJ2-7; D is unresolved. Per the germline V gene, CDR1 is MNHEY and CDR2 is SVGAGI. V dropped 2 bases and J dropped 5 bases, with 4 bases sitting between them. The CDR3 runs to 11 residues. The CDR3: CASSYEDEQYF. In DNA, the CDR3 is TGTGCCAGCAGTTACGAGGACGAGCAGTACTTC.

This clone appeared a few times. The chain combines TRBV11-2 with TRBJ1-4; tentatively, D is TRBD1 (6 bases). Trimming shortened V by 3 bases and J by 5 bases, and 16 bases separated the two germline ends. The CDR3 totals 16 residues. CDR1 SGHAT and CDR2 FQNNGV come from the germline V gene. CDR3 amino acids: CASSLGTGIRNEKLFF. CDR3 in DNA: TGTGCCAGCAGCTTGGGAACAGGGATAAGAAATGAAAAACTGTTTTTT.

This clone was counted between two and nine times. J is TRBJ2-7 and V is TRBV7-9; no definite D call. Germline lookup yields CDR1 SEHNR and CDR2 FQNEAQ (reference sequence). With 2 bases removed from V and 7 bases from J, the gap between germline ends came to 15 bases. The CDR3 loop spans 14 amino acids. The CDR3 DNA sequence: TGTGCCAGCAGCTTATCCGACGGGTTAGGTGAGCAGTACTTC. Its protein is CASSLSDGLGEQYF.